The 27 T cell receptor beta chains below come from one sample, sequenced in a study of OX40 agonist ivuxolimab in advanced cancers. Here immunoSEQ multiplex PCR was the method, and the copy in TCRdb shows in-frame clones only, minus some. The table records 50,000 to 75,000 clones, more than 80% of them present only once. Here the sequenced sample was CD4+ or CD8+ T cells sorted from blood, taken in a trial of the OX40 agonist ivuxolimab. The origin of the receptors is an adult with an advanced solid tumor such as melanoma, head and neck, liver or kidney cancer.

The rearrangement joins TRBV6-6 to TRBJ1-6, with D unresolved. The germline V gene has CDR1 MNHNY and CDR2 SVGAGI (reference sequence). V shed 5 bases and J shed 7 bases, with 18 bases lying between them. This CDR3 is 16 amino acids long. In nucleotides, the CDR3 is TGTGCCAGCAGTCTGGACGGAGCTGCTTTCAATTCACCCCTCCACTTT. Protein product: CASSLDGAAFNSPLHF.

The chain couples TRBV11-2 to TRBJ1-4; possible D gene TRBD1, 5 bases. From germline, CDR1 is SGHAT and CDR2 FQNNGV. The CDR3 covers 14 residues. Trimming cost V 5 bases and J 7 bases, with 14 bases left between them. DNA of the CDR3: TGTGCCAGCAGCCTAGGGGAGTTCGGTGAAAAACTGTTTTTT. It translates to CASSLGEFGEKLFF.

This chain joins TRBV9 and TRBJ1-4; tentative D call: TRBD1 (6 bases). The V gene lost 3 bases and the J gene lost 7 bases, with 10 bases spanning the gap. CDR3 length: 13 amino acids. Germline V gene data show CDR1 as SGDLS and CDR2 as YYNGEE. CDR3 region: CASSAGEGEKLFF. The CDR3 DNA reads as TGTGCCAGCAGCGCAGGGGAGGGTGAAAAACTGTTTTTT.

The chain couples TRBV5-4 to TRBJ2-1; the D gene could be TRBD1 or TRBD2 (6 bases each). Deletions cut 2 bases from V and 7 bases from J, with 13 bases between. Per the germline V gene, CDR1 is SGHNT and CDR2 is YYREEE (reference sequence). This CDR3 has 14 amino acids. CDR3 nucleotide sequence: TGTGCCAGCAGCTTAGGGGGGCCGGGTAATGAGCAGTTCTTC. Its protein is CASSLGGPGNEQFF. The whole variable domain, remainder taken from reference TRBV5-4 and TRBJ2-1, is ETGVTQSPTHLIKTRGQQVTLRCSSQSGHNTVSWYQQALGQGPQFIFQYYREEENGRGNFPPRFSGLQFPNYSSELNVNALELDDSALYLCASSLGGPGNEQFFGPGTRLTVL.

The CDR3 is CSVRFSSTGELFF. The DNA of the CDR3 is TGCAGCGTTAGGTTTAGTAGCACCGGGGAGCTGTTTTTT. The V gene is TRBV29-1, the J gene TRBJ2-2; D is undetermined. Trimming removed 5 bases at V and 4 bases at J, with 11 bases between. From germline, CDR1 is SQVTM and CDR2 ANQGSEA. The CDR3 runs 13 residues.

CDR3 sequence reads: CASSSKGRPSTDTQYF. CDR3 nucleotides: TGTGCCAGCAGCTCGAAGGGGCGGCCGAGCACAGATACGCAGTATTTT. The chain has TRBV5-6 and TRBJ2-3; tentative D call: TRBD1 (5 bases). There are 16 residues in the CDR3. Germline V CDR1 and CDR2: SGHDT, YYEEEE. V lost 3 bases, J lost 0 bases, and 14 bases lay in between.

This chain links TRBV5-4 with TRBJ2-7, with D possibly TRBD2 on 6 matching bases. The germline V gene has CDR1 SGHNT and CDR2 YYREEE (reference sequence). The ends were cut back, 4 bases at V and 3 bases at J, with 17 bases in the middle. The CDR3 has 15 amino acids. The CDR3 is CASSPMGDFSYEQYF. CDR3 nucleotides: TGTGCCAGCAGCCCGATGGGGGACTTCAGCTACGAGCAGTACTTC. Combining the CDR3 with reference TRBV5-4 and TRBJ2-7 gives the whole variable domain ETGVTQSPTHLIKTRGQQVTLRCSSQSGHNTVSWYQQALGQGPQFIFQYYREEENGRGNFPPRFSGLQFPNYSSELNVNALELDDSALYLCASSPMGDFSYEQYFGPGTRLTVT.

The rearrangement uses TRBV28 and TRBJ1-2; D ambiguous. Germline V CDR1 and CDR2: MDHEN, SYDVKM. This CDR3 contains 11 residues. V shed 8 bases and J shed 4 bases, with 8 bases lying between them. CDR3 amino acids: CASGQSYGYTF. As DNA, the CDR3 is TGTGCCAGCGGCCAATCCTATGGCTACACCTTC.

This clone was seen a single time. The V and J genes are TRBV19 and TRBJ2-2, with 9 positions matching TRBD1. V was pared by 4 bases and J by 6 bases, with 15 bases of the junction left unmatched. CDR1 LNHDA and CDR2 SQIVND come from the germline V gene (reference sequence). The CDR3 has 18 amino acids. The CDR3 protein is CASSTGGPGQGMAGELFF. CDR3 DNA: TGTGCCAGTAGTACTGGGGGGCCGGGACAGGGAATGGCCGGGGAGCTGTTTTTT.

V and J are TRBV28 and TRBJ2-7; no clear D gene. The V gene lost 4 bases and the J gene lost 2 bases, with 6 bases spanning the gap. The CDR3 runs to 12 residues. The germline V gene encodes CDR1 MDHEN and CDR2 SYDVKM. CDR3: CASSSEPYEQYF. The CDR3 DNA is TGTGCCAGCAGTTCCGAACCCTACGAGCAGTACTTC.

The V call is TRBV14, the J call TRBJ1-4, with D unresolved. Germline lookup yields CDR1 SGHDN and CDR2 FVKESK. There are 13 residues in the CDR3. Between the trimmed V and J ends, which lost 0 bases and 8 bases, there was a span of 7 bases. CDR3 coding DNA: TGTGCCAGCAGCCAAGATTTCGGGGAAAAACTGTTTTTT. Translation gives CASSQDFGEKLFF.

This clone showed up just once. This chain links TRBV11-2 with TRBJ2-1, with unresolved D. V was cut by 2 bases and J by 10 bases, with 6 bases left in between. The CDR3 runs to 11 residues. Germline V gene lookup returns CDR1 SGHAT and CDR2 FQNNGV. DNA for the CDR3: TGTGCCAGCAGCTTATCCCTGGAGCAGTTCTTC. Translated: CASSLSLEQFF.

The rearrangement joins TRBV9 to TRBJ2-1, with 9 bases fitting TRBD2. Germline CDR1 reads SGDLS; CDR2 reads YYNGEE. This CDR3 has 15 amino acids. With 2 bases clipped from V and 10 bases from J, the junction kept 10 bases outside the gene matches. The CDR3 protein is CASSVSLAGREEQFF. The CDR3 DNA reads TGTGCCAGCAGCGTTTCTCTAGCGGGACGGGAGGAGCAGTTCTTC. Using reference TRBV9 and TRBJ2-1 for the parts outside the CDR3, the full variable domain is DSGVTQTPKHLITATGQRVTLRCSPRSGDLSVYWYQQSLDQGLQFLIQYYNGEERAKGNILERFSAQQFPDLHSELNLSSLELGDSALYFCASSVSLAGREEQFFGPGTRLTVL.

The genes are TRBV6-1 and TRBJ2-7, with D possibly TRBD1 on 5 matching bases. Germline V CDR1 and CDR2: MNHNS, SASEGT. Trimming cost V 8 bases and J 3 bases, with 14 bases left between them. The CDR3 length is 13 residues. The CDR3 sequence: CASGQGSIYEQYF. The CDR3 region has the DNA TGTGCCAGCGGGCAGGGAAGTATCTACGAGCAGTACTTC.

This clone occurred once. The chain combines TRBV28 with TRBJ1-3, with D unclear. Trimming took off 8 bases at V and 1 base at J, with 9 bases between the two ends. Germline V gene data show CDR1 as MDHEN and CDR2 as SYDVKM. The CDR3 totals 13 residues. The CDR3 reads CASGRGSGNTIYF. The CDR3 DNA sequence: TGTGCCAGCGGGAGAGGGTCTGGAAACACCATATATTTT.

The chain combines TRBV29-1 with TRBJ1-1, with a possible D match to TRBD1 (5 bases). V lost 5 bases to trimming and J lost 5 bases, with 18 bases between them. This CDR3 contains 14 residues. Germline V gives CDR1 SQVTM, CDR2 ANQGSEA. The CDR3 loop reads CSVKQPGFSTEAFF. The CDR3 coding sequence is TGCAGCGTTAAGCAGCCAGGGTTCTCGACTGAAGCTTTCTTT. Full variable domain (outside the CDR3, taken from reference TRBV29-1 and TRBJ1-1): SAVISQKPSRDICQRGTSLTIQCQVDSQVTMMFWYRQQPGQSLTLIATANQGSEATYESGFVIDKFPISRPNLTFSTLTVSNMSPEDSSIYLCSVKQPGFSTEAFFGQGTRLTVV.

The chain joins TRBV9 to TRBJ2-7; D ambiguous. The CDR3 sequence is 14 residues long. Trimming took 0 bases from V and 2 from J, leaving 9 bases between them. Germline V gene sequence: CDR1 SGDLS, CDR2 YYNGEE. CDR3 sequence reads: CASSVGVVPYEQYF. CDR3 coding DNA: TGTGCCAGCAGCGTAGGGGTGGTTCCCTACGAGCAGTACTTC.

This chain links TRBV18 with TRBJ2-7; D remains unclear. Deletions cut 3 bases from V and 8 bases from J, with 17 bases between. The CDR3 loop spans 14 amino acids. Germline values: CDR1 KGHSH, CDR2 LQKENI. The CDR3 sequence: CASSPSSDITKQYF. In DNA form, the CDR3 reads TGTGCCAGCTCACCTTCGTCTGATATTACGAAGCAGTACTTC. The whole variable domain, filled in from reference TRBV18 and TRBJ2-7, reads NAGVMQNPRHLVRRRGQEARLRCSPMKGHSHVYWYRQLPEEGLKFMVYLQKENIIDESGMPKERFSAEFPKEGPSILRIQQVVRGDSAAYFCASSPSSDITKQYFGPGTRLTVT.

The rearrangement links TRBV5-1 to TRBJ2-7; 12 nucleotides agree with TRBD2. Germline trimming cut 2 bases from V and 4 bases from J; bases unmatched to any gene: 4. Per germline, CDR1 SGHRS and CDR2 YFSETQ. CDR3 length equals 15 residues. In DNA, the CDR3 is TGCGCCAGCAGCTTAGAGGGGACTAGCGGGTACGAGCAGTACTTC. It is translated as CASSLEGTSGYEQYF.

The chain recombines TRBV29-1 with TRBJ1-1, with TRBD1 matching over 10 bases. The CDR3 loop spans 13 amino acids. After removal of 7 bases from V and 3 bases from J, the junction contained 5 bases not matched to a gene. Germline CDR1 SQVTM, CDR2 ANQGSEA. The CDR3 bases are TGCAGCGCCGCGGACAGGGGGGACACTGAAGCTTTCTTT. Its protein product is CSAADRGDTEAFF.

The chain is built from TRBV7-8 and TRBJ2-7, with TRBD2 identical over 10 bases. Trimming at V came to 3 bases and at J to 1 base, leaving 9 bases not matched to a gene. CDR3 length equals 17 residues. CDR1 and CDR2 from the germline V gene are SGHVS and FQNEAQ. The CDR3 nucleotides are TGTGCCAGCAGCTTTAGAGGGATAGCGGGAGGTTCCTACGAGCAGTACTTC. Residues: CASSFRGIAGGSYEQYF.

This sequence joins TRBV7-9 and TRBJ1-2; D is ambiguous. V shed 0 bases and J shed 1 base, with 0 bases lying between them. The length of the CDR3 is 12 residues. Germline V gene lookup returns CDR1 SEHNR and CDR2 FQNEAQ (reference sequence). CDR3 bases: TGTGCCAGCAGCTTAGCTAACTATGGCTACACCTTC. Translating it yields CASSLANYGYTF.

The V call is TRBV28, the J call TRBJ2-4, with 8 bases lining up with TRBD1. J lost 7 bases, V lost 2 bases, and 4 bases had no gene match. CDR3 length: 14 amino acids. The germline V gene has CDR1 MDHEN and CDR2 SYDVKM. CDR3 loop: CASSLADRANIQYF. DNA of the CDR3: TGTGCCAGCAGTTTAGCGGACAGGGCCAACATTCAGTACTTC.

The V and J genes are TRBV5-6 and TRBJ1-2; D not resolved. Germline lookup yields CDR1 SGHDT and CDR2 YYEEEE. Trimming stripped 0 bases from V and 8 bases from J, with 8 bases between. CDR3 length: 12 amino acids. CDR3 nucleotide sequence: TGTGCCAGCAGCTTGGGCATCGGGGGCTACACCTTC. Translation gives CASSLGIGGYTF.

The CDR3 loop is CASSSANTGELFF. The CDR3 nucleotides read TGTGCCAGCAGTTCCGCGAACACCGGGGAGCTGTTTTTT. The chain recombines TRBV27 with TRBJ2-2; no firm D call. V lost 4 bases and J lost 0, with 3 bases in between. Per germline, CDR1 MNHEY and CDR2 SMNVEV (reference sequence). This CDR3 is 13 amino acids long.

In its sample, this clone was seen a few times. The chain couples TRBV9 to TRBJ1-1; D possibly corresponds to TRBD1 (6 bases). The germline V and J ends were trimmed by 7 bases and 4 bases, with 14 bases remaining between them. The length of the CDR3 is 13 residues. The germline V gene encodes CDR1 SGDLS and CDR2 YYNGEE. The CDR3 DNA is TGTGCCAGCGGGAGGACAGATGTCACTGAAGCTTTCTTT. It codes for CASGRTDVTEAFF.

As to this clone: This is likely a read error, given that the CDR3 carries no conserved phenylalanine or tryptophan at its end. No DNA is shown, since the ends of the CDR3 on it are uncertain; the CDR3 is the one TCRdb lists. The chain uses TRBV7-9 and TRBJ1-1; the D call of TRBD1 is as the table states it, not checked on the DNA. CDR1 is SEHNR, CDR2 FQNEAQ, per germline (reference sequence). A total of 11 residues make up the CDR3, ends included. CDR3 amino acids: CASSLGTGYAL.